Shown below are 13 T cell receptor beta chains from a single sample sequenced in a study of graft-versus-host responses after intestinal transplantation. Libraries were prepared by immunoSEQ multiplex PCR; TCRdb keeps only in-frame clonotypes and omits some of them. The table shows some 12,000 clones, with around 82% occurring only once. Sample: PBMCs, taken roughly 130 days after transplant. The receptors were sampled from a human patient who received an intestinal transplant, so some T cells may come from the graft donor.

The chain is built from TRBV7-9 and TRBJ1-1; no reliable D call. The V end lost 6 bases, the J end lost 0 bases, and 11 bases lay between the germline ends. The CDR3 is 14 amino acids. In germline, CDR1 is SEHNR, CDR2 FQNEAQ (reference sequence). CDR3 bases: TGTGCCAGCAGTCTCCAAGGAATGAACACTGAAGCTTTCTTT. Protein product: CASSLQGMNTEAFF.

This clone was detected only a few times. The V and J genes are TRBV6-5 and TRBJ1-2; D uncertain. V lost 0 bases and J 6 bases, leaving 17 bases between the germline ends. Germline V gene lookup returns CDR1 MNHEY and CDR2 SVGAGI. The CDR3 extends over 16 amino acids. This CDR3 is CASSYSAAVVTDGYTF. CDR3 nucleotide sequence: TGTGCCAGCAGTTACTCCGCTGCAGTAGTTACGGATGGCTACACCTTC.

The gene calls are TRBV15 and TRBJ1-3; D unresolved. The germline gives CDR1 LNHNV, CDR2 YYDKDF (reference sequence). V lost 9 bases to trimming and J lost 0 bases, with 15 bases between them. The CDR3 sequence is 15 residues long. The chain's CDR3 is CATAEGSSSGNTIYF. The CDR3 coding sequence is TGTGCCACGGCCGAAGGTTCCAGCTCTGGAAACACCATATATTTT. Filled out from reference TRBV15 and TRBJ1-3, the complete variable domain reads DAMVIQNPRYQVTQFGKPVTLSCSQTLNHNVMYWYQQKSSQAPKLLFHYYDKDFNNEADTPDNFQSRRPNTSFCFLDIRSPGLGDTAMYLCATAEGSSSGNTIYFGEGSWLTVV.

Here the CDR3 reads CAWSLAGGFGNTIYF. The CDR3 nucleotides read TGTGCCTGGAGTCTCGCGGGAGGGTTCGGAAACACCATATATTTT. The chain joins TRBV30 to TRBJ1-3, with unresolved D. Germline CDR1 GTSNPN, CDR2 SVGIG (reference sequence). Trimming cost V 2 bases and J 4 bases, with 15 bases left between them. This CDR3 has 15 amino acids.

J is TRBJ2-7 and V is TRBV6-6; TRBD1 aligns across 9 bases. The germline V gene encodes CDR1 MNHNY and CDR2 SVGAGI (reference sequence). V shed 2 bases, J shed 5 bases, and the junction held 1 base outside the gene matches. This CDR3 contains 13 residues. The DNA of the CDR3 is TGTGCCAGCAGTTACGGGACAGGGAACGAGCAGTACTTC. As protein: CASSYGTGNEQYF.

The rearrangement uses TRBV5-1 and TRBJ2-3; the D call may be TRBD1 or TRBD2 (5 bases each). The CDR3 is made up of 17 amino acids. Trimming pared 4 bases from V and 1 base from J, leaving 19 bases between. CDR1 is SGHRS and CDR2 is YFSETQ in the germline V gene. The CDR3 DNA follows: TGCGCCAGCAGCCCAATTCAGGGCGCGGAGGGCACAGATACGCAGTATTTT. It yields the protein CASSPIQGAEGTDTQYF.

The V call is TRBV19, the J call TRBJ2-7; a weak D match, TRBD2 (5 bases). Looked up from germline, CDR1 is LNHDA and CDR2 is SQIVND (reference sequence). CDR3 size: 14 residues. V lost 6 bases to trimming and J lost 5 bases, with 17 bases between them. The CDR3 sequence: CASSPSGGADEQYF. DNA of the CDR3: TGTGCCAGTAGCCCCTCAGGTGGAGCGGACGAGCAGTACTTC.

J is TRBJ2-5 and V is TRBV5-1, with 8 bases matching TRBD1. The trim removed 6 bases at V and 11 bases at J, leaving 18 bases unmatched. CDR1 is SGHRS and CDR2 is YFSETQ in the germline V gene. The CDR3 is made up of 15 amino acids. CDR3 sequence: CASTRVGQGFGEQYF. The CDR3 coding sequence is TGCGCCAGCACCCGTGTAGGACAGGGATTTGGAGAGCAGTACTTC. Supplemented by reference TRBV5-1 and TRBJ2-5, the full variable domain reads KAGVTQTPRYLIKTRGQQVTLSCSPISGHRSVSWYQQTPGQGLQFLFEYFSETQRNKGNFPGRFSGRQFSNSRSEMNVSTLELGDSALYLCASTRVGQGFGEQYFGPGTRLLVL.

The chain uses TRBV20-1 and TRBJ1-5; 7 bases line up with TRBD1. Trimming took 3 bases from V and 15 from J; bases not matched to a gene: 8. The CDR3 has 11 amino acids. CDR1 DFQATT and CDR2 SNEGSKA come from the germline V gene (reference sequence). The CDR3 DNA follows: TGCAGTGCTAGGGGTGGGGACAGCGGGCATTTT. This sequence encodes CSARGGDSGHF.

This clone was counted a few times. The rearrangement uses TRBV2 and TRBJ2-1, with 13 bases lining up with TRBD2. V shed 9 bases and J 6 bases; nucleotides not matched to a gene: 8. The CDR3 consists of 15 residues. Germline V CDR1 and CDR2: SNHLY, FYNNEI. The CDR3 nucleotides are TGTGCCAGAGGACTAGCGGGAGTCCTTTCCAATGAGCAGTTCTTC. Encoded protein: CARGLAGVLSNEQFF.

The V and J genes are TRBV7-9 and TRBJ1-6, with TRBD1 matching 7 bases. CDR1 is SEHNR, CDR2 FQNEAQ, per germline (reference sequence). The CDR3 spans 15 residues. The ends lost 1 base at V and 10 bases at J; junction bases unmatched: 7. The CDR3 nucleotides read TGTGCCAGCAGCTTAGGAACAGGGGCAGGATCACCCCTCCACTTT. This codes for CASSLGTGAGSPLHF.

V usage is TRBV18 and J usage is TRBJ2-5; the D gene is possibly TRBD2 (6 bases). The CDR3 is made up of 15 amino acids. V was trimmed by 1 base and J by 4 bases, leaving 13 bases between them. The V gene's germline CDR1 is KGHSH and CDR2 LQKENI. The CDR3 loop reads CASSPRAGPGETQYF. CDR3 nucleotide sequence: TGTGCCAGCTCACCACGCGCGGGGCCAGGAGAGACCCAGTACTTC. The complete variable domain, with remaining parts taken from reference TRBV18 and TRBJ2-5, reads NAGVMQNPRHLVRRRGQEARLRCSPMKGHSHVYWYRQLPEEGLKFMVYLQKENIIDESGMPKERFSAEFPKEGPSILRIQQVVRGDSAAYFCASSPRAGPGETQYFGPGTRLLVL.

The chain couples TRBV11-2 to TRBJ2-5, with 14 bases identical to TRBD2. Germline V gene data show CDR1 as SGHAT and CDR2 as FQNNGV. The CDR3 length is 17 residues. With V trimmed by 4 bases and J by 2 bases, 6 bases remained unmatched. CDR3 sequence: CASSSRLAGGLQETQYF. CDR3 DNA: TGTGCCAGCAGCTCCCGACTAGCGGGAGGGCTTCAAGAGACCCAGTACTTC.